The T cell receptor beta chain described here comes from a study of shared clonotypes between healthy human individuals. Turning to the study itself: The cohort had a couple of women and three men, ages 18 to 49.

This clone was observed a few times. This CDR3 has 14 residues. Per the germline V gene, CDR1 is ENHRY and CDR2 is SYGVKD. V gave up 10 bases and J gave up 5 bases; unmatched junction bases: 6. Profiling relied on immunoSEQ multiplex PCR, and the TCRdb table lists in-frame clones only, not all of them. The sample holds around 530,000 clones; about 80% are singletons and the top ten take around 11%. V and J are TRBV10-3 and TRBJ2-1, with 12 bases lining up with TRBD2. The sequenced material came from PBMCs. The sequence was collected from a woman between 40 and 55 years old in good health. Some clones in this sample may be carry-over from other donors' samples. CDR3 region: CATRTSGTDNEQFF. CDR3 nucleotides: TGTGCCACGAGGACTAGCGGGACCGACAATGAGCAGTTCTTC.